This TCR beta chain was sequenced for a study of cytomegalovirus exposure and HLA in healthy donors. Study-wide results and limits: Reports indicated that the classifier achieved high specificity and sensitivity in diagnosing cytomegalovirus status.

This clone has more than one count but fewer than ten. Its antigen is not known. The assay was immunoSEQ multiplex PCR, and TCRdb's table has in-frame clones only and misses some. Of 150,000 to 250,000 clones listed, about 79% are singletons. Germline assignment: CDR1 MDHEN and CDR2 SYDVKM. This CDR3 region has 12 residues. The V and J ends lost 8 bases and 6 bases respectively, with 14 bases between them. Sequenced sample: PBMCs. This clonotype was obtained from a young woman in good health and CMV-seropositive. This rearrangement joins TRBV28 to TRBJ2-7; D unclear. For the CDR3, the DNA is TGTGCCAGCCGATCCACAGAAACCGAGCAGTACTTC. Residues: CASRSTETEQYF. The complete variable domain, with remaining parts taken from reference TRBV28 and TRBJ2-7, reads DVKVTQSSRYLVKRTGEKVFLECVQDMDHENMFWYRQDPGLGLRLIYFSYDVKMKEKGDIPEGYSVSREKKERFSLILESASTNQTSMYLCASRSTETEQYFGPGTRLTVT.